This T cell receptor beta chain derives from a study of shared clonotypes between healthy human individuals. Study-wide context: Donors were two women and a few men aged 18 to 49. CD8 memory received one plate per donor, CD8 naive two, CD4 memory three and CD4 naive three.

Of note for this clone: The antigen remains unidentified.

Study results and limitations: Generation probabilities of non-shared clonotypes were lower (relative to those shared by all four donors). About 5% of naive CD4 clonotypes were shared across a few donors.

TCRdb keeps only in-frame clones here, not all; method: immunoSEQ multiplex PCR. This sample has about 980,000 clones, with 76% found just once. The TCR sequence derives from a man between 18 and 35 years old in good health. Material: memory CD4+ T cells sorted from blood. The subset denotes: CD45RA-negative fraction.

CDR3 in DNA: TGTGCCAGTAGTAACCAGGGAGGAACCTACGAGCAGTACTTC. Protein: CASSNQGGTYEQYF. V usage is TRBV19 and J usage is TRBJ2-7, with D perhaps TRBD2 (6 bases). Trimming took 4 bases from V and 2 from J, leaving 12 bases between them. CDR1 LNHDA and CDR2 SQIVND come from the germline V gene (reference sequence). This CDR3 contains 14 residues.